This is a list of T cell receptor beta chains from one sample in a study of CD8+ T cells in alopecia areata. The data were produced by immunoSEQ multiplex PCR, yet TCRdb's version contains in-frame clones alone and is incomplete. The repertoire consists of around 150,000 clones, with around four fifths occurring once and the leading ten covering around a quarter. The sample consisted of CD8+ T cells sorted from blood, taken at week 4, from a patient treated with tofacitinib. The receptors shown here come from a human donor with alopecia areata. Both conserved end residues are part of each CDR3. The D gene is left open where the match is weak. Clone size, where shown, is once, few, many, or a class for clones that have expanded.

d_call | j_call | v_call | clone_size | cdr3_aa
TRBD1 | TRBJ1-5 | TRBV5-8 | - | CASSSPDRGGWNQPQHF
- | TRBJ2-5 | TRBV29-1 | - | CSGTREETQYF
- | TRBJ2-2 | TRBV4-1 | once | CASSQVPGSNTGELFF
- | TRBJ2-7 | TRBV5-6 | few | CASSLGGSPYEQYF
- | TRBJ2-7 | TRBV13 | - | CASSSHSYEQYF
- | TRBJ2-2 | TRBV19 | once | CASSETSLLGELFF
TRBD1 | TRBJ2-5 | TRBV6-5 | - | CASKQGWPQETQYF
- | TRBJ1-5 | TRBV19 | - | CASSILWGKGDQPQHF
TRBD1 | TRBJ2-3 | TRBV6-5 | few | CASRPGQGTDTQYF
TRBD1 | TRBJ1-6 | TRBV7-6 | - | CASSLGGTGTNSPLHF
- | TRBJ2-7 | TRBV19 | medium-sized | CASRGTWSSYEQYF
- | TRBJ2-5 | TRBV9 | - | CASSVWGETQYF
- | TRBJ2-1 | TRBV4-1 | once | CASSQDGKGGSYNEQFF
- | TRBJ2-7 | TRBV25-1 | - | CASTVAYEQYF
- | TRBJ2-5 | TRBV7-6 | - | CASSPGGDRETQYF
- | TRBJ1-1 | TRBV7-9 | - | CASSPVGPVGEAFF
- | TRBJ2-7 | TRBV15 | - | CATSRRFGEPLYEQYF
- | TRBJ2-5 | TRBV10-3 | - | CAISGRGGETQYF
TRBD2 | TRBJ2-2 | TRBV7-3 | few | CASSLAGGPTGELFF
- | TRBJ1-5 | TRBV4-1 | - | CASSQGGFNQPQHF
- | TRBJ1-2 | TRBV5-1 | once | CASSLKGGTNYGYTF
- | TRBJ2-3 | TRBV4-1 | - | CASSQGTSDSINTQYF
- | TRBJ2-7 | TRBV11-2 | few | CASSLSREQYF
TRBD2 | TRBJ2-5 | TRBV7-9 | - | CASSEGLAGEETQYF
TRBD1 | TRBJ2-5 | TRBV5-4 | - | CASSFWTGAPETQYF
- | TRBJ1-2 | TRBV15 | - | CATSTGTSLGYTF
- | TRBJ2-7 | TRBV30 | - | CAWSVFSYEQYF
- | TRBJ1-2 | TRBV12-5 | once | CASGLAPFGYTF
TRBD2 | TRBJ2-3 | TRBV10-3 | - | CAISTEAGGSSSTDTQYF
- | TRBJ2-5 | TRBV5-6 | once | CASSLETPQETQYF
- | TRBJ1-2 | TRBV29-1 | once | CSVWTRGYTF
TRBD1 | TRBJ2-3 | TRBV5-1 | - | CASSQGQGTDTQYF
- | TRBJ1-3 | TRBV7-9 | - | CASSPNLPHKGNTIYF
- | TRBJ1-1 | TRBV15 | - | CATSRETVNTEAFF
TRBD1 | TRBJ1-2 | TRBV25-1 | - | CASSPRQGAANYGYTF
TRBD2 | TRBJ2-1 | TRBV6-6 | - | CASSYKAGTYNEQFF
- | TRBJ2-1 | TRBV6-5 | - | CASSTGTFYNEQFF
- | TRBJ1-2 | TRBV2 | - | CASNPGPTYGYTF
- | TRBJ2-7 | TRBV19 | - | CASSTSTALNEQYF
TRBD1 | TRBJ2-3 | TRBV5-4 | - | CASSSGQGPDTQYF
- | TRBJ1-6 | TRBV23-1 | - | CASSHWWGDNSPLHF
TRBD2 | TRBJ2-7 | TRBV27 | - | CASKSGGFSYEQYF
TRBD1 | TRBJ2-1 | TRBV7-9 | - | CASRSTGRNEQFF
- | TRBJ2-5 | TRBV30 | - | CACLHQGSWYQETQYF
- | TRBJ1-6 | TRBV28 | - | CASSLLRDGNSPLHF
- | TRBJ2-7 | TRBV29-1 | - | CSVLSHEQYF
TRBD1 | TRBJ1-1 | TRBV13 | - | CASSFGTAAAFF
TRBD2 | TRBJ2-4 | TRBV14 | - | CASSQRSGGAKNIQYF